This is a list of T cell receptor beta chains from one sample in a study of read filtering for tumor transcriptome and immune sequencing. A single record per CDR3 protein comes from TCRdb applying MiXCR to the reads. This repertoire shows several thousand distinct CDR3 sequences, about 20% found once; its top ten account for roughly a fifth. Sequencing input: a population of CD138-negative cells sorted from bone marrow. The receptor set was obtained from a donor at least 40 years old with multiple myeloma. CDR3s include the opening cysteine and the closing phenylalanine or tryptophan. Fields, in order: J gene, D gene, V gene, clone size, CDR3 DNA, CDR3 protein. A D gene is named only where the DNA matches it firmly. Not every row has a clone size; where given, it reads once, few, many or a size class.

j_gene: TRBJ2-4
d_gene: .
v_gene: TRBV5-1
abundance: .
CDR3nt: TGCGCCAGCAGCTCCCAAGCCACCGACTACACTCTAGCCAAAAACATTCAGTACTTC
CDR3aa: CASSSQATDYTLAKNIQYF

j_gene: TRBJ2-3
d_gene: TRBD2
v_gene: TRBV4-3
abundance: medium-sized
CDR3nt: TGCGCCAGCAGCCAAGATCGGTTAGCGGGGTCCAGAAATACGCAGTATTTT
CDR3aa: CASSQDRLAGSRNTQYF

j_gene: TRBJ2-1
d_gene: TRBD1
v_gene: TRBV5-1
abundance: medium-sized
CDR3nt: TGCGCCAGCAGCTTGAGAGGACAGGGCCCTAATGAGCAGTTCTTC
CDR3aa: CASSLRGQGPNEQFF

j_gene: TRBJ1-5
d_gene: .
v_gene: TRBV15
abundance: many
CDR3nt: TGTGCCACCAGCAGAGTAGGCAGCGCAAATCAGCCCCAGCATTTT
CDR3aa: CATSRVGSANQPQHF

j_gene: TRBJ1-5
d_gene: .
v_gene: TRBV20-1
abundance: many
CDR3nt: TGCAGTGCTAGCGGTGAGCCCCAGCATTTT
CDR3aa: CSASGEPQHF

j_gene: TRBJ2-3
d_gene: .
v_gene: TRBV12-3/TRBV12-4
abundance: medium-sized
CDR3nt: TGTGCCAGCACCTCTTTACAGAGCACAGATACGCAGTATTTT
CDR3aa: CASTSLQSTDTQYF

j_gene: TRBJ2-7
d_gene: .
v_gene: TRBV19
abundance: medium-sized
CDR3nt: TGTGCCAGTAGTCCGGGACCTCCCTACGAGCAGTACTTC
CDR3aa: CASSPGPPYEQYF

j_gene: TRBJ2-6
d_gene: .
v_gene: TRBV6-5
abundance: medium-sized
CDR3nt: TGTGCCAGCAGTTACGGGGAGGCTGGGGCCAACGTCCTGACTTTC
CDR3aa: CASSYGEAGANVLTF

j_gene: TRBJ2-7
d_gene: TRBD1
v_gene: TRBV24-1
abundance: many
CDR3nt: TGTGCCACCAGTGACCGTTACAGGGGGAGAGGCGAGCAGTACTTC
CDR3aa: CATSDRYRGRGEQYF

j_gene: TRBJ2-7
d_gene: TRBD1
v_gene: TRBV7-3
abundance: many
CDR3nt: TGTGCCAGCTCGTGGGGACAGGGGCGCGAGCAGTACTTC
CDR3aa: CASSWGQGREQYF

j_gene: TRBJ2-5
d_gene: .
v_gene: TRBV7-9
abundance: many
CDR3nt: TGTGCCAGCGGCAGGTCAAGGGGAGAGACCCAGTACTTC
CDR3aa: CASGRSRGETQYF

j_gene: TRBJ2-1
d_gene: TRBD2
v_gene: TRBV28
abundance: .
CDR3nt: TGTGCCAGCAGTTCGGGAGGGGTAGCGGGAACGAATGAGCAGTTCTTC
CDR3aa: CASSSGGVAGTNEQFF

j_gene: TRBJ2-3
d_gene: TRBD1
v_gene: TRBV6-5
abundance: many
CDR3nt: TGTGCCAGCAGTTACTCGCCGGGACAGGGGACTGATACGCAGTATTTT
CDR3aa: CASSYSPGQGTDTQYF

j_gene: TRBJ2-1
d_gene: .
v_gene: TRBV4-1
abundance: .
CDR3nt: TGCGCCAGCAGCCAACTGACTAGTATCTACAATGAGCAGTTCTTC
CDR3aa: CASSQLTSIYNEQFF

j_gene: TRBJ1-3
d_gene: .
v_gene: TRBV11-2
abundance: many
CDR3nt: TGTGCCAGCGGGCTTATTTTAGGAAACACCATATATTTT
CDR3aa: CASGLILGNTIYF

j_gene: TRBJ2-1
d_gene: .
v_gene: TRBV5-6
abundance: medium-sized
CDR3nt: TGTGCCAGCAGCTTGGAGGGCAGGGTAGGCAATGAGCAGTTCTTC
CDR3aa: CASSLEGRVGNEQFF

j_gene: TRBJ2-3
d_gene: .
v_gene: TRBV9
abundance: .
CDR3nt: TGTGTCAGCAGCGTAGGATACTGGAGGTCAGATAAGCAGTATTTT
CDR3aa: CVSSVGYWRSDKQYF

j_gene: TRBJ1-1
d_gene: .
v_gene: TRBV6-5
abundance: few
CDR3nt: TGTGCCAGCAGGTGGACAAGGCGGACTGAAGCTTTCTTT
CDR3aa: CASRWTRRTEAFF

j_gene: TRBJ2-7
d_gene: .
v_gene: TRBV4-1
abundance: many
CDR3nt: TGCGCCAGCAGCCAAGTTTCGGCAGGTCGGCAGTACTTC
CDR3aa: CASSQVSAGRQYF

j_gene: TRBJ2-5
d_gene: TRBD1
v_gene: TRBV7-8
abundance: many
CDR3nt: TGTGCCAGCAGCTTCCTCAGACAGGGGAGAAAGCCCCAGTACTTC
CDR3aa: CASSFLRQGRKPQYF

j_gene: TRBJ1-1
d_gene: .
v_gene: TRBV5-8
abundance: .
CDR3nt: TGTGCCAGCAGCCCAGGGCAGGTCGCTGAAGCTTTCTTT
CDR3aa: CASSPGQVAEAFF

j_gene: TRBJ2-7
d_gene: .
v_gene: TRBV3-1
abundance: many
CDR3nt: TGTGCCAGCAGCCAAGGACGCGCGGGCTACGAGCAGTACTTC
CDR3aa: CASSQGRAGYEQYF

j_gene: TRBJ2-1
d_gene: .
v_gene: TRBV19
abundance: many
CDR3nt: TGTGCCAGTAGGACGTACAGGATTGCCTACAATGAGCAGTTCTTC
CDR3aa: CASRTYRIAYNEQFF

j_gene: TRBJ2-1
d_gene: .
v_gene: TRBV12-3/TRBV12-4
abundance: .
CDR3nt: TGTGCCAGCGTGGACATAAGCCGCTACAATGAGCAGTTCTTC
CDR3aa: CASVDISRYNEQFF

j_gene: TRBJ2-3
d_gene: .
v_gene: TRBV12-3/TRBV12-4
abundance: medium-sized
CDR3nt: TGTGCCAGCAGGACCCGGGACCGAGATACGCAGTATTTT
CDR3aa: CASRTRDRDTQYF

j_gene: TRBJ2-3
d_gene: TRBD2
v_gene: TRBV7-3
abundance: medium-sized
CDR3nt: TGTGCCAGCAGCGCGACGGGACTAGCGGTCACAGATACGCAGTATTTT
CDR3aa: CASSATGLAVTDTQYF

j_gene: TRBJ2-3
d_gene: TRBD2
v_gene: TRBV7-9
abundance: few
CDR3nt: TGCGCCAGCGGCCAAGACCTAGCGGGAGCTCTCCCAGATACGCAGTATTTT
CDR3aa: CASGQDLAGALPDTQYF

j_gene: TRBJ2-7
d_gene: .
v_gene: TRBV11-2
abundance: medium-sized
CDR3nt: TGTGCCAGCAGCCCTTACATGGGACCGGGGAGATACGAGCAGTACTTC
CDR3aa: CASSPYMGPGRYEQYF